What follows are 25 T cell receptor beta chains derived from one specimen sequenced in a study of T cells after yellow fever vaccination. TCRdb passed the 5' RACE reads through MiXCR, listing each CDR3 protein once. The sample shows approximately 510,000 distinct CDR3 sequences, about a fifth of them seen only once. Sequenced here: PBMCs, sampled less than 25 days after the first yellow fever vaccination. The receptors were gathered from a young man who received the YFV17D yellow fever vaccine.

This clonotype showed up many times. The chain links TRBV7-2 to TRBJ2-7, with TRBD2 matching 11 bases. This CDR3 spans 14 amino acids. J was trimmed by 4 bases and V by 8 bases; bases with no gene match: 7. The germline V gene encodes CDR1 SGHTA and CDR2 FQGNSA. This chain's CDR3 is CASGLAGGGYEQYF. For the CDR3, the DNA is TGTGCCAGCGGGCTAGCGGGGGGTGGGTACGAGCAGTACTTC.

This chain's CDR3 is CASSVVASGNTIYF. For the CDR3, the DNA is TGTGCCAGCAGCGTAGTGGCCTCTGGAAACACCATATATTTT. V is TRBV9 and J is TRBJ1-3; unclear D gene. The CDR3 is 14 amino acids. From germline, CDR1 is SGDLS and CDR2 YYNGEE. Trimming took off 0 bases at V and 0 bases at J, with 4 bases between the two ends.

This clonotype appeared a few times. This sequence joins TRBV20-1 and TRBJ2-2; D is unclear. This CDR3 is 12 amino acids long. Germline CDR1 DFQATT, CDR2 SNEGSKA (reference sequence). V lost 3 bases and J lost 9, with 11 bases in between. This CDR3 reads CSASASSRELFF. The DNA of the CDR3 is TGCAGTGCTAGCGCGTCGAGCAGGGAGCTGTTTTTT.

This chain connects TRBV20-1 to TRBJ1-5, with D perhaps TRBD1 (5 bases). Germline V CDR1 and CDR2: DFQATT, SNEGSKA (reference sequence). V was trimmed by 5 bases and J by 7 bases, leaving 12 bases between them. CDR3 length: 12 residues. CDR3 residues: CSADSFRQPQHF. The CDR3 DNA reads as TGCAGTGCTGACAGCTTTCGACAGCCCCAGCATTTT.

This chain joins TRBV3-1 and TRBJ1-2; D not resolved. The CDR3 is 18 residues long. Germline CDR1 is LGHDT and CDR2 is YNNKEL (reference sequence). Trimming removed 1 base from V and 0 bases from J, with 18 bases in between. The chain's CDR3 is CASSQVFSYTRPNYGYTF. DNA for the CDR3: TGTGCCAGCAGCCAAGTATTCTCCTATACTAGACCTAACTATGGCTACACCTTC. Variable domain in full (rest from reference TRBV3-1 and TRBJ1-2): DTAVSQTPKYLVTQMGNDKSIKCEQNLGHDTMYWYKQDSKKFLKIMFSYNNKELIINETVPNRFSPKSPDKAHLNLHINSLELGDSAVYFCASSQVFSYTRPNYGYTFGSGTRLTVV.

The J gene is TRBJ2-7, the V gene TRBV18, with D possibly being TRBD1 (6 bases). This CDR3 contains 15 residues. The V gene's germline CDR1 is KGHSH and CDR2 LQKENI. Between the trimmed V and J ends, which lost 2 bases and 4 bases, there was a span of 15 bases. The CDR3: CASSPGQGKAYEQYF. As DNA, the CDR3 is TGTGCCAGCTCACCAGGGCAGGGGAAGGCTTACGAGCAGTACTTC.

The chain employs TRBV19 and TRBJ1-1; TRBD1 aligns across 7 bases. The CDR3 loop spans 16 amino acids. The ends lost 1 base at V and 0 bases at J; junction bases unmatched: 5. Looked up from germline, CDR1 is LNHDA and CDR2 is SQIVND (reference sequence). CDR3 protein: CASSIGRGRLNTEAFF. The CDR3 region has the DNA TGTGCCAGTAGTATAGGGAGGGGGCGCCTGAACACTGAAGCTTTCTTT.

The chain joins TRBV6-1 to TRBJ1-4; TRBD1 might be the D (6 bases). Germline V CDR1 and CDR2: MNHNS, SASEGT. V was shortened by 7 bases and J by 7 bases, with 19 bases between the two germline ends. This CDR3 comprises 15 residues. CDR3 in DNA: TGTGCCAGCACATCCCAGGGGCAAAGCGGTGAAAAACTGTTTTTT. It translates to CASTSQGQSGEKLFF.

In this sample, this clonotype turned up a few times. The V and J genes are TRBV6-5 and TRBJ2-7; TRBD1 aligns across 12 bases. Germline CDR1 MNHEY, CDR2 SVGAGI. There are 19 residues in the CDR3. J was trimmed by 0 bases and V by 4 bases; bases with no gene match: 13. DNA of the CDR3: TGTGCCAGCAGTTCTCTAAGGGACAGGGGGCGACCAAGCTCCTACGAGCAGTACGTC. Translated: CASSSLRDRGRPSSYEQYV.

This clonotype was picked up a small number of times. The CDR3 sequence is CSARDRVTGETGELFF. Written as DNA, the CDR3 is TGCAGTGCTAGAGATCGGGTGACAGGGGAAACCGGGGAGCTGTTTTTT. This chain uses TRBV20-1 with TRBJ2-2; 8 bases line up with TRBD1. Trimming at V came to 0 bases and at J to 5 bases, leaving 8 bases not matched to a gene. The CDR3 has 16 amino acids. The germline V gene has CDR1 DFQATT and CDR2 SNEGSKA (reference sequence).

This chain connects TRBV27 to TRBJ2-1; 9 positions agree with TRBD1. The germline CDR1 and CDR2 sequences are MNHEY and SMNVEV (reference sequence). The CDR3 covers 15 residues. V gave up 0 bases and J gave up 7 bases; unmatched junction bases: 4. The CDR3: CASSLSDRGLNEQFF. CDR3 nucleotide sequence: TGTGCCAGCAGTTTATCGGACAGGGGACTAAATGAGCAGTTCTTC.

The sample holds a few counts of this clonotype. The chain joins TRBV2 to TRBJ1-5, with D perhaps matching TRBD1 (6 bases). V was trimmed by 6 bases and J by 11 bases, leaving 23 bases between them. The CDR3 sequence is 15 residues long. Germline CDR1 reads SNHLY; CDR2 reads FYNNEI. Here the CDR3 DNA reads TGTGCCAGCAGCGAGATACAGGGCTACCGGGAGGCCCAGCATTTT. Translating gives CASSEIQGYREAQHF.

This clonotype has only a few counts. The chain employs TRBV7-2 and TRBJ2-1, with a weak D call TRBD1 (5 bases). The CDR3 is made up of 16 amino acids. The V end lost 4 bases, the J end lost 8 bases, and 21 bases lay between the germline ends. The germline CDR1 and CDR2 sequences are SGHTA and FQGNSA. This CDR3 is CASSSTQGGPRDEQFF. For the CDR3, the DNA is TGTGCCAGCAGCTCCACCCAGGGCGGCCCCAGGGATGAGCAGTTCTTC.

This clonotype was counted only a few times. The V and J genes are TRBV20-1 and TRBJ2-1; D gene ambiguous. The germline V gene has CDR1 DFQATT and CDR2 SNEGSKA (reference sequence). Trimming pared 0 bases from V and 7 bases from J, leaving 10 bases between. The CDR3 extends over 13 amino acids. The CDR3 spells CSARDWRPNEQFF. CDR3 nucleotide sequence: TGCAGTGCTAGAGATTGGCGACCGAATGAGCAGTTCTTC.

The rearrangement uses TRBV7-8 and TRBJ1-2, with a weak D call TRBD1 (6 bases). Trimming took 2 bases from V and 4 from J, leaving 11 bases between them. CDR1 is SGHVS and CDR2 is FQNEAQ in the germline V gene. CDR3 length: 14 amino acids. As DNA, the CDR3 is TGTGCCAGCAGCTTACGGGGGGCTGGCTATGGCTACACCTTC. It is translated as CASSLRGAGYGYTF.

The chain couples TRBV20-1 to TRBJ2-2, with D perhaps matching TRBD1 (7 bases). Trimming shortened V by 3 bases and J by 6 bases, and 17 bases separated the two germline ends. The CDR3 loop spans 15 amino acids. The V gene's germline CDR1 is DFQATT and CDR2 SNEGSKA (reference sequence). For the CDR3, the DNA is TGCAGTGCTAGCGGAGGGGGCATTTTTTCCGGGGAGCTGTTTTTT. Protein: CSASGGGIFSGELFF.

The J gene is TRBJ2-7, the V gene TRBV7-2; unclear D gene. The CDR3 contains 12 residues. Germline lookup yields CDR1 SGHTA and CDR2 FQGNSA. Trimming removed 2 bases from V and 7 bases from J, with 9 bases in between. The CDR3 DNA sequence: TGTGCCAGCAGCTTAAAGGGTAGAGAGCAGTACTTC. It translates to CASSLKGREQYF.

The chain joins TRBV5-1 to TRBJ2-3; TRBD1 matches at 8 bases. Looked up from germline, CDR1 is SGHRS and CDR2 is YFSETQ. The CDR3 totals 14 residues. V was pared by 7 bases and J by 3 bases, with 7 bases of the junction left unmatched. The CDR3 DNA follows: TGCGCCAGCGCCCCGGGACAGGCTACAGATACGCAGTATTTT. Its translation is CASAPGQATDTQYF. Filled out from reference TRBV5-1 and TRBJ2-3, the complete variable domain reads KAGVTQTPRYLIKTRGQQVTLSCSPISGHRSVSWYQQTPGQGLQFLFEYFSETQRNKGNFPGRFSGRQFSNSRSEMNVSTLELGDSALYLCASAPGQATDTQYFGPGTRLTVL.

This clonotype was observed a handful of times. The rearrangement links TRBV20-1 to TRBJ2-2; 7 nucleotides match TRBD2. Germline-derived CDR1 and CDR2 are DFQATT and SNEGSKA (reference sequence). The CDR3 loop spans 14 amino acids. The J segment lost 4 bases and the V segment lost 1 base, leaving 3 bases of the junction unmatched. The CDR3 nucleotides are TGCAGTGCTAGAGGACTAGCTTCCACCGGGGAGCTGTTTTTT. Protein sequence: CSARGLASTGELFF.

CDR3 in amino acids: CASTEDRRGYTF. CDR3 in DNA: TGTGCCAGTACTGAGGACAGGCGGGGCTACACCTTC. The chain couples TRBV19 to TRBJ1-2, with 7 bases identical to TRBD1. The length of the CDR3 is 12 residues. CDR1 is LNHDA and CDR2 is SQIVND in the germline V gene (reference sequence). V dropped 7 bases and J dropped 8; count of bases not matched to a gene: 7.

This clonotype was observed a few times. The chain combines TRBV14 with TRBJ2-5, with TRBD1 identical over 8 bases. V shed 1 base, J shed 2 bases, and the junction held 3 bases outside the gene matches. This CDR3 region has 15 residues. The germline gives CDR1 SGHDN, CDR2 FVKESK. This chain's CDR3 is CASSQGNRGQETQYF. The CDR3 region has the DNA TGTGCCAGCAGCCAAGGGAACAGGGGGCAAGAGACCCAGTACTTC.

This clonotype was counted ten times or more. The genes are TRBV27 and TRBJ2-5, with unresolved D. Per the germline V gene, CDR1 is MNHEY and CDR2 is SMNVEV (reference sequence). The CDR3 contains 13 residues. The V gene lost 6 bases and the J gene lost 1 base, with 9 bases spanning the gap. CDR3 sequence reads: CASSGLFQETQYF. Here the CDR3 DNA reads TGTGCCAGCAGCGGCCTGTTCCAAGAGACCCAGTACTTC.

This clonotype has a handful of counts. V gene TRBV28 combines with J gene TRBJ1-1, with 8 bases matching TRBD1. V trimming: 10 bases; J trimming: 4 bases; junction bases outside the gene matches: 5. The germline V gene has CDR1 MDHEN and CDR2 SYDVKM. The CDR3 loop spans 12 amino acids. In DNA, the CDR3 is TGTGCCACCAATACAGGGGGCACTGAAGCTTTCTTT. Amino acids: CATNTGGTEAFF. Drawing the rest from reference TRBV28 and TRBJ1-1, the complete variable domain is DVKVTQSSRYLVKRTGEKVFLECVQDMDHENMFWYRQDPGLGLRLIYFSYDVKMKEKGDIPEGYSVSREKKERFSLILESASTNQTSMYLCATNTGGTEAFFGQGTRLTVV.

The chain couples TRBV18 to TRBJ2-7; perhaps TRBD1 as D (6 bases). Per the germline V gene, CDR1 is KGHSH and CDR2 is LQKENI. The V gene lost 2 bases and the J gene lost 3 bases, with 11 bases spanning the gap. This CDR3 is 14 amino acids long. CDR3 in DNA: TGTGCCAGCTCACCAACAGGGCCCCACTACGAGCAGTACTTC. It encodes CASSPTGPHYEQYF.

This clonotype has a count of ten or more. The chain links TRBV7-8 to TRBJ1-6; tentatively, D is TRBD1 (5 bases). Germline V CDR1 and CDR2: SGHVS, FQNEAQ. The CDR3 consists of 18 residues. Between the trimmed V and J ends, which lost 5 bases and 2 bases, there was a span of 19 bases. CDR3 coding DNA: TGTGCCAGCAGCACAACTACCCGGGACTCCACCTATAATTCACCCCTCCACTTT. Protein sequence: CASSTTTRDSTYNSPLHF.